This T cell receptor beta chain stems from a study of OX40 agonist ivuxolimab in advanced cancers. Overall study context: Ivuxolimab was administered intravenously to patients at 0.01 to 10 mg/kg every 2 weeks.

The table came from immunoSEQ multiplex PCR; TCRdb's copy has only in-frame clones and leaves some out. This sample has tens of thousands of clones, with about 90% found just once. Of note for this clone: What it recognizes is unknown.

Points from the study as a whole: CD8+ T cells showed, on average, more clonal expansion than CD4+ cells.

This CDR3 region has 16 residues. V gave up 1 base and J gave up 1 base, with 10 bases separating them. Germline V gene sequence: CDR1 SGHTA, CDR2 FQGNSA. J is TRBJ1-4 and V is TRBV7-2; no clear D. This receptor was obtained from an adult with an advanced solid tumor such as melanoma, head and neck, liver or kidney cancer. The starting material was CD4+ or CD8+ T cells sorted from blood, obtained in a trial of the OX40 agonist ivuxolimab. CDR3 protein: CASSLDGDRTNEKLFF. CDR3 DNA: TGTGCCAGCAGCTTAGACGGGGATAGAACTAATGAAAAACTGTTTTTT.